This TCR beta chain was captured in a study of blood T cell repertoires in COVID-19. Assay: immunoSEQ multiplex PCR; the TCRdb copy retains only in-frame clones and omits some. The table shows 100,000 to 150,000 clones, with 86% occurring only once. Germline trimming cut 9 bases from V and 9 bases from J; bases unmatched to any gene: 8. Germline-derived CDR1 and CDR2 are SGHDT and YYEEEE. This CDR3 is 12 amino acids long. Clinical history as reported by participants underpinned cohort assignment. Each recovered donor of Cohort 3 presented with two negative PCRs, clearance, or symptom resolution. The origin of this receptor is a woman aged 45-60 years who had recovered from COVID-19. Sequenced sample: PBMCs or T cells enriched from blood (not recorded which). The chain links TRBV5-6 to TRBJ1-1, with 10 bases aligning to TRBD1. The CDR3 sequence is CATYGGQGKAFF. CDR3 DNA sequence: TGTGCCACGTATGGGGGACAGGGGAAAGCTTTCTTT.